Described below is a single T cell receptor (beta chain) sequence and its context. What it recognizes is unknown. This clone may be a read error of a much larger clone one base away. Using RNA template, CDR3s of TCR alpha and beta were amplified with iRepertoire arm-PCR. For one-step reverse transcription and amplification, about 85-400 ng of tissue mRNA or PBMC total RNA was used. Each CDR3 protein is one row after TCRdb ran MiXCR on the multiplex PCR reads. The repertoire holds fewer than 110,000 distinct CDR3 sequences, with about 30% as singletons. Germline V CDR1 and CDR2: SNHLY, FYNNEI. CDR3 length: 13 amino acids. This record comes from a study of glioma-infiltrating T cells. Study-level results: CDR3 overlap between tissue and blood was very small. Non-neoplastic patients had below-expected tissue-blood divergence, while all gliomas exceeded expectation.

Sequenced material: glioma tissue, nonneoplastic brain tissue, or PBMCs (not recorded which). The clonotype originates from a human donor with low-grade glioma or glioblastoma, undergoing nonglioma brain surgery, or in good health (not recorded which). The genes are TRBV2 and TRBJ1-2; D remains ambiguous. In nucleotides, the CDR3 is TGTGCCAGCAGAGAACCATCGCTCTATAGCTACACCTTC. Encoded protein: CASREPSLYSYTF. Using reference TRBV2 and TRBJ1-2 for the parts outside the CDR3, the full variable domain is EPEVTQTPSHQVTQMGQEVILRCVPISNHLYFYWYRQILGQKVEFLVSFYNNEISEKSEIFDDQFSVERPDGSNFTLKIRSTKLEDSAMYFCASREPSLYSYTFGSGTRLTVV.